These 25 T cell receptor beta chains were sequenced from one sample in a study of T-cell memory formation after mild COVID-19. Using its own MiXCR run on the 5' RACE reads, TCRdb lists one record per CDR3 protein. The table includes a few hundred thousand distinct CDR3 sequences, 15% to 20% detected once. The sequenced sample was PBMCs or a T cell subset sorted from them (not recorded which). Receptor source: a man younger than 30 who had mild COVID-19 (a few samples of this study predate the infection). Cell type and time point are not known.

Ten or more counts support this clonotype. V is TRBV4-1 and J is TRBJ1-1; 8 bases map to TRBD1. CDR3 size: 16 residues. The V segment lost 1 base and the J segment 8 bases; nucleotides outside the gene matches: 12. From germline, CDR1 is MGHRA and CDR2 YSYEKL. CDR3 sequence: CASSQGFPQGAVEAFF. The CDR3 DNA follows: TGCGCCAGCAGCCAAGGGTTCCCGCAGGGGGCGGTCGAAGCTTTCTTT.

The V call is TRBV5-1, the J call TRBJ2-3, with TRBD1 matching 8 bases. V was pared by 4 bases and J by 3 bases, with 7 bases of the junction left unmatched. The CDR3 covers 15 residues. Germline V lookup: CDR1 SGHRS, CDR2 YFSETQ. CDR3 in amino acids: CASSDRTGTTDTQYF. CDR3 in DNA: TGCGCCAGCAGCGATCGGACAGGGACGACAGATACGCAGTATTTT.

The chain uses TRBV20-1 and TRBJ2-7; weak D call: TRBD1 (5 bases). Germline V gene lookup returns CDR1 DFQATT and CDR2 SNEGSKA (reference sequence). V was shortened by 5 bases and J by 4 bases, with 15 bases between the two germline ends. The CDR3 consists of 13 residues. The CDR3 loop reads CSALRRQSYEQYF. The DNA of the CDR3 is TGCAGTGCTCTTCGAAGACAGAGTTACGAGCAGTACTTC.

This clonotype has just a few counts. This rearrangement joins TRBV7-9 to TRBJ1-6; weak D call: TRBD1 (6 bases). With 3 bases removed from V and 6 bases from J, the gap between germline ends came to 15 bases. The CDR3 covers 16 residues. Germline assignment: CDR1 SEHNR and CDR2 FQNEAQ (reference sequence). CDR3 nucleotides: TGTGCCAGCAGCTTCGAAGCGACAGGTCGTAATTCACCCCTCCACTTT. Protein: CASSFEATGRNSPLHF.

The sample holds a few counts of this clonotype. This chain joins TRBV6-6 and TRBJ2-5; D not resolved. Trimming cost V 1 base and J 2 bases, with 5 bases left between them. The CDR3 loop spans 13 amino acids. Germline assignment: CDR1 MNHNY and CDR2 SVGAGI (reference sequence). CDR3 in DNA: TGTGCCAGCAGTTACTACATTCAAGAGACCCAGTACTTC. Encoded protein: CASSYYIQETQYF.

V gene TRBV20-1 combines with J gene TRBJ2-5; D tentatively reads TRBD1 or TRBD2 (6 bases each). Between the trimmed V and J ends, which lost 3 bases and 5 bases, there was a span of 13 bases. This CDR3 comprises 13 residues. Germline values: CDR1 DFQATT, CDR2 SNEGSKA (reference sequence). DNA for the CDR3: TGCAGTGCTAGTACAACAGGGAGGGAGACCCAGTACTTC. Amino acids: CSASTTGRETQYF.

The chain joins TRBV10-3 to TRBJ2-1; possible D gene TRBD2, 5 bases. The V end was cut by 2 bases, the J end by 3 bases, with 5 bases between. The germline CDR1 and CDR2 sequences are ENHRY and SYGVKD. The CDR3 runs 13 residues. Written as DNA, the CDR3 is TGTGCCATCAGTGAGACTAGCTACAATGAGCAGTTCTTC. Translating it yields CAISETSYNEQFF.

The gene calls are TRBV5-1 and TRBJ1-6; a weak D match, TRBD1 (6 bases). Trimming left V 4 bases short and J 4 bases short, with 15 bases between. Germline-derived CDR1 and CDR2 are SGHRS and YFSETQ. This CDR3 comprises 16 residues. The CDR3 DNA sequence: TGCGCCAGCAGCCAGACCGGACAGTTTTATAATTCACCCCTCCACTTT. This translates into CASSQTGQFYNSPLHF.

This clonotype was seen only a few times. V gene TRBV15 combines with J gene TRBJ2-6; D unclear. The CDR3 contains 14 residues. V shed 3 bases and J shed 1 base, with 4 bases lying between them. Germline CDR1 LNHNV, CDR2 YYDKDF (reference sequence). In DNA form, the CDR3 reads TGTGCCACCAGCAGTCCGTCTGGGGCCAACGTCCTGACTTTC. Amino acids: CATSSPSGANVLTF.

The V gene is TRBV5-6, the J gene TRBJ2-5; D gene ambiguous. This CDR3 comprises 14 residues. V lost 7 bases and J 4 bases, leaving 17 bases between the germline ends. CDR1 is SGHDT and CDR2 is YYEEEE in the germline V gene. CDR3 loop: CASGADPRSETQYF. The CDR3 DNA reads TGTGCCAGCGGTGCCGATCCACGATCAGAGACCCAGTACTTC. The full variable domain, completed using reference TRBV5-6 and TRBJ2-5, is DAGVTQSPTHLIKTRGQQVTLRCSPKSGHDTVSWYQQALGQGPQFIFQYYEEEERQRGNFPDRFSGHQFPNYSSELNVNALLLGDSALYLCASGADPRSETQYFGPGTRLLVL.

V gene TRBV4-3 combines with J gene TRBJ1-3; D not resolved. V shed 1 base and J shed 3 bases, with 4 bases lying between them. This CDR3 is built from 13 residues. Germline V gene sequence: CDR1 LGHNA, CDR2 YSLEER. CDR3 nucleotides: TGCGCCAGCAGCCAAGTGGATGGAAACACCATATATTTT. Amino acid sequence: CASSQVDGNTIYF.

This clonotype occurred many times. The DNA for the CDR3 is TGCGCCAGCAGCCAAGACACCCGACAGTTATTTGGAAACACCATATATTTT. This codes for CASSQDTRQLFGNTIYF. V and J are TRBV4-3 and TRBJ1-3; maybe TRBD1 (5 bases). Germline-derived CDR1 and CDR2 are LGHNA and YSLEER. CDR3 size: 17 residues. Trimming removed 0 bases from V and 3 bases from J, with 15 bases in between.

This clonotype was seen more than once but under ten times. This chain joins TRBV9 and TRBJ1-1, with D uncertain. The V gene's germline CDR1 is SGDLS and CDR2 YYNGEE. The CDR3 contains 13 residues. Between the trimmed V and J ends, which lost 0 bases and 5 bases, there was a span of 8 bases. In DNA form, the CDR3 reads TGTGCCAGCAGCGTAGCGGTGGCTACTGAAGCTTTCTTT. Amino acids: CASSVAVATEAFF.

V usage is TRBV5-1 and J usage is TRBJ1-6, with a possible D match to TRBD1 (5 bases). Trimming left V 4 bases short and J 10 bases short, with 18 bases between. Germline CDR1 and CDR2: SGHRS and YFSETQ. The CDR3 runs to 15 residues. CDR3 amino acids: CASSPTRIGESPLHF. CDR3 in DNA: TGCGCCAGCAGCCCAACCCGTATAGGGGAATCACCCCTCCACTTT.

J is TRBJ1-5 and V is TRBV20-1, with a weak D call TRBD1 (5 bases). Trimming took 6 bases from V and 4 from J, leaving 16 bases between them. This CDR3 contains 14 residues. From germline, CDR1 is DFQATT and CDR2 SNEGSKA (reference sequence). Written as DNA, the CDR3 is TGCAGTGCCACTGGGGGGGTTATGAATCAGCCCCAGCATTTT. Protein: CSATGGVMNQPQHF.

CDR3 protein: CARKTPGSFATGELFF. The DNA of the CDR3 is TGTGCCAGAAAAACCCCAGGGAGTTTTGCCACCGGGGAGCTGTTTTTT. The V and J genes are TRBV27 and TRBJ2-2, with D perhaps assigned TRBD1 or TRBD2 (5 bases each). Germline CDR1 and CDR2: MNHEY and SMNVEV (reference sequence). The CDR3 is 16 residues long. The V and J ends lost 9 bases and 4 bases respectively, with 21 bases between them.

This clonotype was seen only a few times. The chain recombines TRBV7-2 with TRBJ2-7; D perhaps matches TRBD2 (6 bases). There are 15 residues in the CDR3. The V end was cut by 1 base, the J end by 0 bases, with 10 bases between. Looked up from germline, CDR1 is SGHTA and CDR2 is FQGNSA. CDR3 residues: CASSLDGGASYEQYF. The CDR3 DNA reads TGTGCCAGCAGCTTAGATGGCGGGGCCTCCTACGAGCAGTACTTC.

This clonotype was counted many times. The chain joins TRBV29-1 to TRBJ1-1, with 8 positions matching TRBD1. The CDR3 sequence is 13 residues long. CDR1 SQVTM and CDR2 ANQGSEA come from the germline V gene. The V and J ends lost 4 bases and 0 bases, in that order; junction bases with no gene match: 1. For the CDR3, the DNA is TGCAGCGTTGGGACAGGGATGAACACTGAAGCTTTCTTT. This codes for CSVGTGMNTEAFF.

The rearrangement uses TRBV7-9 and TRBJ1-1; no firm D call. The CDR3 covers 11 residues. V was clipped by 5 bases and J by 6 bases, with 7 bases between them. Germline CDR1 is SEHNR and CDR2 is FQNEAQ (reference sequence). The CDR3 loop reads CASSLNAEAFF. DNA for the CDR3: TGTGCCAGCAGCCTAAACGCTGAAGCTTTCTTT.

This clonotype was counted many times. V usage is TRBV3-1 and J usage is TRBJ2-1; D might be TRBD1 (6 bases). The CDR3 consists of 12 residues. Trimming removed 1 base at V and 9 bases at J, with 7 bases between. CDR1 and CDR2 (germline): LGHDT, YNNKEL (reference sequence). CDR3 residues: CASSQADSEQFF. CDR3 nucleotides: TGTGCCAGCAGCCAAGCGGACAGTGAGCAGTTCTTC.

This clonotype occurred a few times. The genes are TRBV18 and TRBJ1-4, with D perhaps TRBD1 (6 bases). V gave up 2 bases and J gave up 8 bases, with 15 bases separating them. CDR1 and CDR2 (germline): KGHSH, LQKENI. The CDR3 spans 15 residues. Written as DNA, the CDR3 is TGTGCCAGCTCACCAAGGGCAGGGGACGGAGAAAAACTGTTTTTT. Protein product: CASSPRAGDGEKLFF.

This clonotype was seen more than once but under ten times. The CDR3 sequence: CASSQAQGGIDTQYF. The DNA for the CDR3 is TGTGCCAGCAGCCAAGCCCAGGGAGGAATTGATACGCAGTATTTT. The chain uses TRBV14 and TRBJ2-3, with D possibly TRBD2 on 6 matching bases. Germline V gene lookup returns CDR1 SGHDN and CDR2 FVKESK. The CDR3 is 15 residues long. V was cut by 1 base and J by 6 bases, with 14 bases left in between.

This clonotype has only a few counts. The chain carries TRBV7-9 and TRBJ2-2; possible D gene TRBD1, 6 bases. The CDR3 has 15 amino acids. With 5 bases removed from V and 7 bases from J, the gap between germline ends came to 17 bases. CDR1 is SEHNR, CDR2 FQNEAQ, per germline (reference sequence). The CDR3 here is CASSTSTGIFGELFF. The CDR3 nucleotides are TGTGCCAGCAGCACTAGTACAGGGATCTTCGGGGAGCTGTTTTTT.

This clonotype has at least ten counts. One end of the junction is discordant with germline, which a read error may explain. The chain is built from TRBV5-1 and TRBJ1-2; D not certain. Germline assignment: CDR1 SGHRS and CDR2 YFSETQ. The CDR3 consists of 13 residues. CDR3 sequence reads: CASSLGGDYGYTF. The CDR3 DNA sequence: TGTGCCAGCAGCTTAGGAGGAGACTATGGCTACACCTTC.

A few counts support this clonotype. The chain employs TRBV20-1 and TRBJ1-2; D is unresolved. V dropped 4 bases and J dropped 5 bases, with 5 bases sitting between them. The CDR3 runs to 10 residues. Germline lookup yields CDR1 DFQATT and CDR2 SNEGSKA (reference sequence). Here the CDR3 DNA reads TGCAGTGCTACCTATTATGGCTACACCTTC. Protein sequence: CSATYYGYTF.